This T cell receptor (beta chain) is drawn from a study of CD8+CD57+ T cells in acquired aplastic anemia. In the study overall: Isolated CD4+ and CD8+ cells, once sorted, yielded DNA averaging roughly 3.4 ug. General study points: Sharing between patients and controls was observed for about 27 CD8+ CDR3 sequences.

The CDR3 loop spans 15 amino acids. Trimming cost V 0 bases and J 5 bases, with 17 bases left between them. Germline CDR1 reads DFQATT; CDR2 reads SNEGSKA (reference sequence). This clonotype came up many times. The antigen remains unidentified. Previously, flow cytometry had revealed CD8+CD57+ cell expansion in the patients chosen for sequencing. Everyone among the patients had severe acquired aplastic anemia. Patient blood was sampled before any therapy had been received. According to the study, genomic DNA was the template for TCR beta VDJ and CDR3 profiling. From the reads, TCRdb called clonotypes with MiXCR, one entry per CDR3 protein. Altogether approximately 80,000 distinct CDR3 sequences are present, under 80% being singletons, with the ten largest covering roughly 80%.

The chain combines TRBV20-1 with TRBJ2-7; tentative D call: TRBD1 (5 bases). The sequencing input was sorted CD4+, CD8+, or CD8+CD57+ T cells (not recorded which) from PBMCs. The clonotype was recovered from a human donor with aplastic anemia. Here the CDR3 reads CSARDYAKLGDEQYF. CDR3 nucleotide sequence: TGCAGTGCTAGAGATTATGCTAAGCTAGGGGACGAGCAGTACTTC.